This T cell receptor beta chain was sequenced during a study of human T cells and chemical hapten exposure. TCRdb recomputed calls from the RACE reads with MiXCR, one row per CDR3 protein. The profile shows roughly 380,000 distinct CDR3 sequences, approximately 5% of them singletons. The germline V and J ends were trimmed by 3 bases and 6 bases, with 6 bases remaining between them. CDR1 and CDR2 (germline): LNHDA, SQIVND (reference sequence). The CDR3 contains 12 residues. The time point here: pre-sensitization, week 0. Described treatment: therapeutic diphenylcyclopropenone sensitization with weekly scalp DPC.

Material: whole blood, obtained in connection with sensitization to the hapten diphenylcyclopropenone (DPC). V usage is TRBV19 and J usage is TRBJ1-5; D not certain. The clonotype originates from a woman between 45 and 60 years old with alopecia areata. Some clones in this sample may be carry-over from other donors' samples. The CDR3 here is CASSISGQPQHF. In DNA, the CDR3 is TGTGCCAGTAGTATCTCAGGTCAGCCCCAGCATTTT.